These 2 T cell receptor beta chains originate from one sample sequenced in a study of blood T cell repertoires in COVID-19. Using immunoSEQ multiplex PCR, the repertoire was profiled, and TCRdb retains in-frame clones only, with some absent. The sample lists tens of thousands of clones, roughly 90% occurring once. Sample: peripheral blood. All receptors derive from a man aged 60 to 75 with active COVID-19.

Written as DNA, the CDR3 is TGTGCCAGCAGTCGCAGGCTAGCGGCGGGGACAGATACGCAGTATTTT. It yields the protein CASSRRLAAGTDTQYF. J is TRBJ2-3 and V is TRBV9, with 7 bases that match TRBD2. After removal of 5 bases from V and 3 bases from J, the junction contained 12 bases not matched to a gene. The length of the CDR3 is 16 residues. Germline CDR1 reads SGDLS; CDR2 reads YYNGEE. The full variable domain, its missing parts supplied by reference TRBV9 and TRBJ2-3, is DSGVTQTPKHLITATGQRVTLRCSPRSGDLSVYWYQQSLDQGLQFLIQYYNGEERAKGNILERFSAQQFPDLHSELNLSSLELGDSALYFCASSRRLAAGTDTQYFGPGTRLTVL.

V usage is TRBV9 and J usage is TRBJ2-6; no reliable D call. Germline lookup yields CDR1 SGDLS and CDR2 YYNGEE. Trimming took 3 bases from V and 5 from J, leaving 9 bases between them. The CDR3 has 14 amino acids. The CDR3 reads CASSGDMRANVLTF. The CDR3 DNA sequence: TGTGCCAGCAGCGGAGACATGAGGGCCAACGTCCTGACTTTC.